The T cell receptor (beta chain) described here comes from a study of blood T cell repertoires in COVID-19. At the level of the study: T cells, B-cell-depleted T cells, or PBMCs provided the cDNA or gDNA that served as material.

This CDR3 is built from 15 residues. Sequencing used immunoSEQ multiplex PCR; TCRdb keeps in-frame clones, though not all of them. The profile shows about 25,000 clones, 89% of them singletons. This receptor was obtained from a man between 65 and 85 years old with acute or convalescent COVID-19. This chain connects TRBV12-2 to TRBJ2-5; the listed D gene, TRBD2, was not tested against the DNA. TRBV12-2 is noted as a pseudogene. Sequencing input: peripheral blood. The CDR3 region has the DNA TGTGCAAGTCGCCCCCGTCTCCGGGGTTTGGAGACCCAGTACTTC. Amino acid sequence: CASRPRLRGLETQYF.